Shown below are 23 T cell receptor beta chains from a single sample sequenced in a study of molecular identifiers for immune sequencing clone quantification. TCRdb ran MiXCR on the PCR reads and lists one entry per CDR3 protein. This sample has some 590,000 distinct CDR3 sequences; about 25% occur once, and the top ten carry 0.78%. Sequencing used naive CD8+ T cells from blood, with Jurkat cell RNA spiked in. The subset denotes: FACS-sorted CD8+CD4-CCR7+CD45RA+ naive T cells. The receptor source for this set is a human donor in good health. Some libraries in this study had Jurkat cell RNA spiked in.

This clonotype was detected many times. The gene calls are TRBV28 and TRBJ1-1; D unclear. Trimming took 6 bases from V and 1 from J, leaving 15 bases between them. This CDR3 region has 15 residues. Germline V gives CDR1 MDHEN, CDR2 SYDVKM. CDR3: CASSTEGRANTEAFF. CDR3 coding DNA: TGTGCCAGCAGCACGGAAGGGAGAGCGAACACTGAAGCTTTCTTT.

The chain employs TRBV12-3 or TRBV12-4 and TRBJ1-1; D call uncertain. The germline V and J ends were trimmed by 8 bases and 12 bases, with 22 bases remaining between them. The CDR3 runs to 13 residues. DNA for the CDR3: TGTGCCAGCGCCGACGTTGTGAACACTGAGTCTTTCTTT. Protein product: CASADVVNTESFF.

This clonotype showed up just a few times. This chain joins TRBV18 and TRBJ2-7, with 8 bases matching TRBD1. V shed 0 bases, J shed 2 bases, and the junction held 3 bases outside the gene matches. The CDR3 totals 15 residues. Per germline, CDR1 KGHSH and CDR2 LQKENI. The CDR3 DNA sequence: TGTGCCAGCTCACCACCCCAACAGGGGGCCTACGAGCAGTACTTC. Protein: CASSPPQQGAYEQYF.

This clonotype has ten or more counts. The rearrangement joins TRBV5-1 to TRBJ2-5; 11 bases are a match to TRBD2. CDR1 SGHRS and CDR2 YFSETQ come from the germline V gene. This CDR3 contains 15 residues. With V trimmed by 1 base and J by 4 bases, 3 bases remained unmatched. Here the CDR3 reads CASSLTSGGGETQYF. CDR3 coding DNA: TGCGCCAGCAGCTTGACTAGCGGGGGCGGAGAGACCCAGTACTTC.

The chain is built from TRBV19 and TRBJ2-3; perhaps D is TRBD1 or TRBD2 (7 bases each). The V gene's germline CDR1 is LNHDA and CDR2 SQIVND (reference sequence). V lost 2 bases, J lost 5 bases, and 23 bases lay in between. CDR3 size: 18 residues. CDR3 protein: CASSIMFQGGGSEDTQYF. DNA of the CDR3: TGTGCCAGTAGTATAATGTTCCAGGGGGGGGGCTCGGAAGATACGCAGTATTTT.

The gene calls are TRBV7-9 and TRBJ2-7, with D unresolved. Germline assignment: CDR1 SEHNR and CDR2 FQNEAQ (reference sequence). The CDR3 covers 16 residues. The V and J ends lost 5 bases and 2 bases respectively, with 19 bases between them. The CDR3 spells CASSLSPARDTYEQYF. The CDR3, as DNA: TGTGCCAGCAGCCTATCCCCGGCGCGCGATACCTACGAGCAGTACTTC.

This chain connects TRBV11-1 to TRBJ2-3, with 8 bases that match TRBD1. This CDR3 comprises 15 residues. Germline CDR1 SGHAT, CDR2 FQDESV (reference sequence). After removal of 5 bases from V and 3 bases from J, the junction contained 7 bases not matched to a gene. The CDR3 DNA is TGTGCCAGCAGCGCCGGACAGGGTATGACAGATACGCAGTATTTT. Translating gives CASSAGQGMTDTQYF.

In regard to this clonotype: One end of the junction is discordant with germline, which a read error may explain. The chain is built from TRBV30 and TRBJ2-3, with TRBD2 matching over 9 bases. The CDR3 extends over 14 amino acids. Germline V gene lookup returns CDR1 GTSNPN and CDR2 SVGIG (reference sequence). The chain's CDR3 is CAWNLAGATDPQYF. DNA of the CDR3: TGTGCCTGGAATTTAGCGGGAGCCACAGATCCGCAGTATTTT. The variable domain in full, completed from reference TRBV30 and TRBJ2-3, reads SQTIHQWPATLVQPVGSPLSLECTVEGTSNPNLYWYRQAAGRGLQLLFYSVGIGQISSEVPQNLSASRPQDRQFILSSKKLLLSDSGFYLCAWNLAGATDPQYFGPGTRLTVL.

This chain links TRBV27 with TRBJ2-7; 11 nucleotides line up with TRBD1. Germline trimming cut 6 bases from V and 7 bases from J; bases unmatched to any gene: 8. The germline CDR1 and CDR2 sequences are MNHEY and SMNVEV (reference sequence). The CDR3 is 14 residues long. CDR3 in DNA: TGTGCCAGCAGCAAAGGACAGGGGGCTCGAGAGCAGTACTTC. Protein product: CASSKGQGAREQYF.

Only a few counts were recorded for this clonotype. V gene TRBV12-3 or TRBV12-4 combines with J gene TRBJ2-5; TRBD2 matches at 8 bases. Unmatched junction bases numbered 6, after V lost 3 bases and J lost 3 bases. The CDR3 runs to 15 residues. The CDR3 reads CASSFGSGVKETQYF. CDR3 in DNA: TGTGCCAGCAGTTTTGGTAGCGGGGTTAAAGAGACCCAGTACTTC.

On this clonotype itself: Compared with germline, one end of the junction differs, possibly owing to a read error. V usage is TRBV7-9 and J usage is TRBJ1-4; D remains ambiguous. This CDR3 is built from 16 residues. The germline V gene encodes CDR1 SEHNR and CDR2 FQNEAQ (reference sequence). Here the CDR3 DNA reads TGTGCCAGCAGCAAGATTAGCCCGTCAGATAATGAAACACTGTTTTTT. Translation gives CASSKISPSDNETLFF.

Comment on this clonotype: With a much larger clone just one base away, this may be a read error. The chain joins TRBV7-2 to TRBJ1-1; the D is unclear. V was pared by 11 bases and J by 4 bases, with 11 bases between. Germline-derived CDR1 and CDR2 are SGHTA and FQGNSA. The CDR3 contains 11 residues. The CDR3 sequence: CADGVGTEAFF. The CDR3 DNA reads as TGTGCCGACGGGGTGGGCACTGAAGCTTTCTTT. Based on the CDR3 plus reference TRBV7-2 and TRBJ1-1, the full variable domain is GAGVSQSPSNKVTEKGKDVELRCDPISGHTALYWYRQSLGQGLEFLIYFQGNSAPDKSGLPSDRFSAERTGGSVSTLTIQRTQQEDSAVYLCADGVGTEAFFGQGTRLTVV.

As to this clonotype: It may be a read error: a sequence one base away is much more abundant. This CDR3 is missing its conserved last phenylalanine or tryptophan, likely due to a read error. This chain connects TRBV4-3 to TRBJ2-2, with D possibly being TRBD2 (6 bases). The CDR3 loop spans 17 amino acids. The germline V gene encodes CDR1 LGHNA and CDR2 YSLEER. V shed 1 base and J shed 2 bases, with 14 bases lying between them. CDR3 protein: CASSQVWGGTNTGELFS. For the CDR3, the DNA is TGCGCCAGCAGCCAAGTTTGGGGCGGGACCAACACCGGGGAGCTGTTTTCT.

This clonotype was seen more than once but under ten times. The V call is TRBV27, the J call TRBJ1-5, with 7 nucleotides matching TRBD1. CDR3 length: 14 residues. Germline lookup yields CDR1 MNHEY and CDR2 SMNVEV (reference sequence). J was trimmed by 4 bases and V by 7 bases; bases with no gene match: 7. The CDR3 sequence is CASKRQGTNQPQHF. The CDR3 DNA sequence: TGTGCCAGCAAACGACAGGGAACGAATCAGCCCCAGCATTTT.

About this clonotype: This CDR3 is missing its conserved last phenylalanine or tryptophan, likely due to a read error. Because the CDR3's place on the DNA is in doubt, the DNA is left out and the CDR3 is given as listed by TCRdb. This chain joins TRBV11-2 and TRBJ1-1; whether TRBD1, the table's D call, matches the DNA was not checked. Germline CDR1 and CDR2: SGHAT and FQNNGV. With termini counted, the CDR3 has 12 amino acids. The CDR3 is CASSPGTGYLSV.

With regard to this clonotype: As the CDR3 is not closed by the conserved phenylalanine or tryptophan, this likely results from a read error. The chain is built from TRBV25-1 and TRBJ2-7; 10 bases map to TRBD1. Trimming cost V 4 bases and J 4 bases; bases outside gene matches: 4. The CDR3 spans 14 residues. Per germline, CDR1 MGHDK and CDR2 SYGVNS. The DNA of the CDR3 is TGTGCCAGCAGTGGGGGGACAGGGGTTTACGAGCAGTACTAC. This translates into CASSGGTGVYEQYY.

Concerning this clonotype: A read error is possible here, since a much larger clone lies one base away. V usage is TRBV21-1 and J usage is TRBJ2-2; TRBD1, the table's D call, was not compared with the DNA. TRBV21-1 is designated a pseudogene. This CDR3 has 14 residues. CDR3 sequence: CASRDRANTGELCF. The CDR3 DNA follows: TGTGCCAGCAGGGACAGAGCGAACACCGGGGAGCTGTGTTTT.

Worth noting for this clonotype: With a much larger clone just one base away, this may be a read error. CDR3 bases: TGCAGTGCTAGAGATACGGGTGCCGAGCAGTACTTC. Protein: CSARDTGAEQYF. The V gene is TRBV20-1, the J gene TRBJ2-7; D remains unclear. This CDR3 comprises 12 residues. V was cut by 0 bases and J by 6 bases, with 9 bases left in between. The germline gives CDR1 DFQATT, CDR2 SNEGSKA (reference sequence).

The chain is built from TRBV11-2 and TRBJ2-1; 7 bases line up with TRBD2. Germline CDR1 reads SGHAT; CDR2 reads FQNNGV. The CDR3 is 17 amino acids. Germline trimming cut 5 bases from V and 4 bases from J; bases unmatched to any gene: 14. In DNA form, the CDR3 reads TGTGCCAGCAGCCCTGTTTCCTACAGCGGGGTTTACAATGAGCAGTTCTTC. As protein: CASSPVSYSGVYNEQFF.

The chain carries TRBV3-1 and TRBJ2-7, with D uncertain. Germline lookup yields CDR1 LGHDT and CDR2 YNNKEL (reference sequence). Trimming shortened V by 0 bases and J by 4 bases, and 10 bases separated the two germline ends. The length of the CDR3 is 14 residues. In DNA, the CDR3 is TGTGCCAGCAGCCAAGATACAGCCGGGTACGAGCAGTACTTC. Protein product: CASSQDTAGYEQYF.

DNA for the CDR3: TGCAGCGTCCCGAGGGAGGGTGAGCAGTTCTTC. It yields the protein CSVPREGEQFF. The chain couples TRBV29-1 to TRBJ2-1; 7 bases fit TRBD2. The CDR3 length is 11 residues. Germline CDR1 and CDR2: SQVTM and ANQGSEA. Unmatched junction bases numbered 5, after V lost 6 bases and J lost 9 bases.

V is TRBV5-1 and J is TRBJ2-7; the D gene is possibly TRBD2 (6 bases). V was cut by 1 base and J by 5 bases, with 19 bases left in between. Germline assignment: CDR1 SGHRS and CDR2 YFSETQ. This CDR3 comprises 16 residues. The CDR3 reads CASSLSGLSEVHEQYF. CDR3 DNA sequence: TGCGCCAGCAGCTTGTCGGGACTCTCGGAGGTCCACGAGCAGTACTTC.

Many counts were recorded for this clonotype. V is TRBV2 and J is TRBJ2-7, with 9 bases fitting TRBD2. CDR3 length: 14 residues. In germline, CDR1 is SNHLY, CDR2 FYNNEI. V lost 2 bases to trimming and J lost 2 bases; unmatched junction nucleotides: 1. Written as DNA, the CDR3 is TGTGCCAGCAGTGAACTAGCGGGGCCCTACGAGCAGTACTTC. It encodes CASSELAGPYEQYF.